The rows below give T cell receptor beta chains drawn from one sample of a study of CD8+CD57+ T cells in acquired aplastic anemia. TCRdb passed the reads through MiXCR, listing each CDR3 protein once. The sample consists of under 200,000 distinct CDR3 sequences, under 50% of them appearing once. Sequencing used sorted CD4+, CD8+, or CD8+CD57+ T cells (not recorded which) from PBMCs. The receptors originated from a human donor with aplastic anemia. Both conserved end residues are part of each CDR3. A D gene is named only where the DNA matches it firmly. Only some rows state a clone size, as once, few, many or a class for expanded clones.

j_gene	abundance	d_gene	v_gene	CDR3aa	CDR3nt
TRBJ2-3	many	TRBD2	TRBV2	CASKLAGGADTQYF	TGTGCCAGCAAACTAGCGGGGGGCGCGGATACGCAGTATTTT
TRBJ2-1	-	TRBD2	TRBV6-4	CASSDTLAGGPQEQFF	TGTGCCAGCAGTGACACACTAGCGGGAGGGCCACAAGAGCAGTTCTTC
TRBJ1-2	-	-	TRBV7-2	CASSLDGRDRGYTF	TGTGCCAGCAGCTTAGATGGGAGGGATCGAGGCTACACCTTC
TRBJ2-7	-	TRBD1	TRBV10-3	CASTTSGQGHEQYF	TGTGCCAGCACCACATCCGGACAGGGACACGAGCAGTACTTC
TRBJ1-1	-	TRBD1	TRBV24-1	CATSDPGTGDTEAFF	TGTGCCACCAGTGACCCCGGGACAGGGGACACTGAAGCTTTCTTT
TRBJ2-1	few	TRBD2	TRBV15	CATSRDGSGVSFEQFF	TGTGCCACCAGCAGAGATGGGAGCGGGGTGTCTTTTGAGCAGTTCTTC
TRBJ2-1	many	-	TRBV6-1	CASSIPRRSGEQFF	TGTGCCAGCAGTATCCCACGGAGGAGCGGTGAGCAGTTCTTC
TRBJ2-1	many	TRBD2	TRBV29-1	CSVGLAGRRNEQFF	TGCAGCGTTGGACTAGCGGGAAGACGCAATGAGCAGTTCTTC
TRBJ2-7	-	-	TRBV20-1	CSARDAVSYEQYF	TGCAGTGCTAGAGACGCGGTCTCCTACGAGCAGTACTTC
TRBJ1-5	many	-	TRBV6-6	CASSYSTGLNQPQHF	TGTGCCAGCAGTTACTCGACAGGCCTCAATCAGCCCCAGCATTTT
TRBJ2-3	many	-	TRBV20-1	CSARGVGTDTQYF	TGCAGTGCCAGGGGGGTAGGGACAGATACGCAGTATTTT
TRBJ2-7	-	TRBD2	TRBV6-4	CASSLGLARGVQYF	TGTGCCAGCAGCTTAGGACTAGCCCGGGGGGTGCAGTACTTC
TRBJ1-1	many	-	TRBV10-3	CAISGSGRMNTEAFF	TGTGCCATCAGTGGTTCCGGACGGATGAACACTGAAGCTTTCTTT
TRBJ2-7	-	-	TRBV2	CASIRRTYEQYF	TGTGCCAGCATTAGAAGAACCTACGAGCAGTACTTC
TRBJ1-6	-	-	TRBV7-9	CASSLEGRYNSPLHF	TGTGCTAGCAGCTTAGAGGGACGGTATAATTCACCCCTCCACTTT
TRBJ2-7	many	TRBD1	TRBV5-8	CASSIKDRGHEQYF	TGTGCCAGCAGCATCAAAGACAGGGGCCACGAGCAGTACTTC
TRBJ1-1	few	-	TRBV10-2	CASSRGTEAFF	TGCGCCAGCAGCCGTGGGACTGAAGCTTTCTTT
TRBJ1-1	-	TRBD1	TRBV20-1	CSARQRQGKFEAFF	TGCAGTGCTAGGCAAAGACAGGGAAAGTTCGAAGCTTTCTTT
TRBJ2-1	many	-	TRBV11-3	CASSKIQGYNEQFF	TGTGCCAGCAGCAAAATCCAGGGGTACAATGAGCAGTTCTTC
TRBJ2-3	-	-	TRBV27	CASRPGTSTGTDTQYF	TGTGCCAGCAGGCCTGGGACTTCGACGGGCACAGATACGCAGTATTTT
TRBJ2-1	-	TRBD1	TRBV2	CASQGGQDNEQFF	TGTGCCAGCCAGGGGGGACAGGACAATGAGCAGTTCTTC
TRBJ1-5	-	-	TRBV15	CATSRGTGPPQPQHF	TGTGCCACCAGCAGAGGCACGGGACCGCCTCAGCCCCAGCATTTT
TRBJ2-5	-	TRBD2	TRBV25-1	CASSESRREVKETQYF	TGTGCCAGCAGTGAGAGTCGGCGGGAGGTCAAAGAGACCCAGTACTTC
TRBJ2-7	many	-	TRBV6-2/TRBV6-3	CASSYRRGISYEQYF	TGTGCCAGCAGTTACCGGCGGGGCATATCCTACGAGCAGTACTTC
TRBJ2-7	-	TRBD1	TRBV19	CASSIDRQGEYEQYF	TGTGCCAGTAGTATCGATCGACAGGGGGAATACGAGCAGTACTTC
TRBJ2-1	many	-	TRBV7-9	CASSSWRDYNEQFF	TGTGCCAGCAGCTCCTGGAGGGATTACAATGAGCAGTTCTTC
TRBJ1-1	many	-	TRBV7-2	CASSLLWDTEAFF	TGTGCCAGCAGCTTACTCTGGGACACTGAAGCTTTCTTT
TRBJ2-7	many	-	TRBV9	CASSVTGQEQYF	TGTGCCAGCAGCGTTACAGGGCAGGAGCAGTACTTC
TRBJ1-5	many	-	TRBV9	CASSEGWDNQPQHF	TGTGCCAGCAGCGAGGGGTGGGACAATCAGCCCCAGCATTTT
TRBJ2-5	-	-	TRBV20-1	CSARGGGQSQETQYF	TGCAGTGCTAGAGGTGGGGGGCAATCCCAAGAGACCCAGTACTTC
TRBJ2-3	many	-	TRBV24-1	CATSDPGRPNTQYF	TGTGCCACCAGTGACCCTGGACGCCCAAATACGCAGTATTTT
TRBJ2-7	-	-	TRBV20-1	CSALLDPNEQYF	TGCAGTGCTCTCCTTGATCCCAACGAGCAGTACTTC
TRBJ2-3	-	-	TRBV2	CASSVAGQGTDTQYF	TGTGCCAGCAGTGTAGCGGGACAGGGCACAGATACGCAGTATTTT
TRBJ2-1	many	-	TRBV7-6	CASSLTGSDYNEQFF	TGTGCCAGCAGCTTAACAGGGAGCGACTACAATGAGCAGTTCTTC
TRBJ1-1	many	-	TRBV13	CASSLSQGPDTEAFF	TGTGCCAGCAGCTTATCTCAGGGCCCAGACACTGAAGCTTTCTTT
TRBJ2-1	-	TRBD2	TRBV29-1	CSVSRTSSDEQFF	TGCAGCGTTTCCCGGACTAGTTCGGATGAGCAGTTCTTC
TRBJ2-3	-	-	TRBV12-3/TRBV12-4	CASSLPPDTQYF	TGTGCCAGCAGTTTACCTCCAGATACGCAGTATTTT
TRBJ1-1	many	-	TRBV12-3/TRBV12-4	CASSGTMNTEAFF	TGTGCCAGTTCAGGGACCATGAACACTGAAGCTTTCTTT
TRBJ1-1	many	-	TRBV7-3	CASSEGVNTEAFF	TGTGCCAGCAGCGAGGGAGTGAACACTGAAGCTTTCTTT
TRBJ2-7	few	TRBD2	TRBV18	CASSRASGGSEEQYF	TGTGCCAGCTCACGGGCTAGCGGGGGTTCGGAGGAGCAGTACTTC
TRBJ2-7	once	TRBD2	TRBV6-1	CASSLTGVGAGPYEQYF	TGTGCCAGCAGTCTAACAGGTGTCGGAGCGGGGCCCTACGAGCAGTACTTC
TRBJ2-2	few	-	TRBV2	CASRTSIGELFF	TGTGCCAGCAGAACTAGCATTGGGGAGCTGTTTTTT
TRBJ1-5	-	-	TRBV6-1	CASSPKREAPQHF	TGTGCCAGCAGTCCCAAGAGGGAGGCGCCCCAGCATTTT